These 20 T cell receptor beta chains originate from one sample sequenced in a study of blood T cells in healthy people across ages. A second PCR of 7 to 11 cycles used a sample-barcoded 5' primer and a J-beta primer mix. TCRdb independently ran MiXCR on the 5' RACE reads; one entry per CDR3 protein. The sample has around 790,000 distinct CDR3 sequences; 44% are singletons. The specimen sequenced was blood. These receptors all stem from a man aged 60 to 75 in good health.

This clonotype was detected ten times or more. The chain joins TRBV29-1 to TRBJ2-1; D gene ambiguous. The CDR3 runs to 12 residues. The germline V gene encodes CDR1 SQVTM and CDR2 ANQGSEA. The CDR3 DNA is TGCTCCCCAGCTCGTTTGGCCAATGAGCAGTTCTTC. It encodes CSPARLANEQFF.

The chain couples TRBV2 to TRBJ1-1, with D possibly matching TRBD1 (6 bases). Germline lookup yields CDR1 SNHLY and CDR2 FYNNEI. This CDR3 has 14 residues. Trimming pared 4 bases from V and 4 bases from J, leaving 13 bases between. The CDR3 DNA sequence: TGTGCCAGCAGTGTCCAGGGGAAGTTCACTGAAGCTTTCTTT. It yields the protein CASSVQGKFTEAFF.

This clonotype was seen a few times. This chain joins TRBV4-1 and TRBJ2-5, with a possible D match to TRBD1 (6 bases). The germline V and J ends were trimmed by 1 base and 3 bases, with 9 bases remaining between them. The CDR3 has 14 residues. Germline V lookup: CDR1 MGHRA, CDR2 YSYEKL. CDR3 amino acids: CASSQGTAKETQYF. The CDR3 region has the DNA TGCGCCAGCAGCCAAGGGACAGCAAAAGAGACCCAGTACTTC.

In its sample, this clonotype was seen a few times. The gene calls are TRBV4-3 and TRBJ2-2; no definite D call. CDR1 is LGHNA, CDR2 YSLEER, per germline. V dropped 1 base and J dropped 4 bases, with 7 bases sitting between them. CDR3 length: 14 amino acids. CDR3 in amino acids: CASSQAPGTGELFF. The DNA of the CDR3 is TGCGCCAGCAGCCAAGCTCCGGGCACCGGGGAGCTGTTTTTT.

Worth noting for this clonotype: Being one base from a much bigger clone, this may be a read error. The chain employs TRBV12-3 or TRBV12-4 and TRBJ2-1; D remains ambiguous. The CDR3 is 14 amino acids. V was shortened by 1 base and J by 13 bases, with 17 bases between the two germline ends. The CDR3 sequence is CASSLVPSQETQFF. In nucleotides, the CDR3 is TGTGCCAGCAGTTTAGTACCGAGCCAAGAGACCCAGTTCTTC.

The V gene is TRBV15, the J gene TRBJ1-2, with 11 bases lining up with TRBD1. CDR3 length equals 16 residues. Looked up from germline, CDR1 is LNHNV and CDR2 is YYDKDF (reference sequence). Germline trimming cut 3 bases from V and 2 bases from J; bases unmatched to any gene: 5. The CDR3, as DNA: TGTGCCACCAGCAGGCTTGGACAGGGGGCGAACTATGGCTACACCTTC. Its translation: CATSRLGQGANYGYTF.

On this clonotype: One end of the junction does not line up with germline, which may come from a read error. The chain's CDR3 is CTSSSTPGALGHNEQFF. In DNA form, the CDR3 reads TGTACCAGCAGCTCCACCCCGGGGGCTCTGGGACACAATGAGCAGTTCTTC. V and J are TRBV11-2 and TRBJ2-1; D is possibly TRBD1 or TRBD2 (6 bases each). Looked up from germline, CDR1 is SGHAT and CDR2 is FQNNGV. CDR3 length: 17 residues.

This chain uses TRBV27 with TRBJ1-6, with no clear D. The length of the CDR3 is 15 residues. Germline V lookup: CDR1 MNHEY, CDR2 SMNVEV (reference sequence). Deletions cut 6 bases from V and 2 bases from J, with 11 bases between. The CDR3, as DNA: TGTGCCAGCAGCCTTTCGGGTACCTATAATTCACCCCTCCACTTT. It translates to CASSLSGTYNSPLHF.

This rearrangement joins TRBV7-9 to TRBJ2-4; TRBD2 agrees at 12 bases. The J segment lost 0 bases and the V segment lost 5 bases, leaving 8 bases of the junction unmatched. The CDR3 spans 18 residues. The V gene's germline CDR1 is SEHNR and CDR2 FQNEAQ (reference sequence). The CDR3 sequence: CASSPASGGALAKNIQYF. The CDR3 nucleotides read TGTGCCAGCAGCCCCGCTAGCGGGGGGGCCCTAGCCAAAAACATTCAGTACTTC.

V gene TRBV18 combines with J gene TRBJ2-1; D not certain. The length of the CDR3 is 15 residues. Germline V gives CDR1 KGHSH, CDR2 LQKENI. V was pared by 3 bases and J by 0 bases, with 9 bases between. The CDR3 loop reads CASSPNPISYNEQFF. The CDR3 DNA reads as TGTGCCAGCTCACCTAACCCCATCTCCTACAATGAGCAGTTCTTC.

This clonotype has a single count. The V call is TRBV7-9, the J call TRBJ1-5; 8 nucleotides align to TRBD1. Germline CDR1 SEHNR, CDR2 FQNEAQ (reference sequence). This CDR3 spans 14 amino acids. With V trimmed by 5 bases and J by 7 bases, 7 bases remained unmatched. CDR3: CASSVGQAGQPQHF. Here the CDR3 DNA reads TGTGCCAGCAGCGTGGGACAGGCGGGGCAGCCCCAGCATTTT.

The chain has TRBV5-1 and TRBJ1-2; no reliable D call. The germline V and J ends were trimmed by 5 bases and 0 bases, with 11 bases remaining between them. This CDR3 comprises 14 residues. CDR1 is SGHRS, CDR2 YFSETQ, per germline. The CDR3 region has the DNA TGCGCCAGCAGGCAACCCGGGACTAACTATGGCTACACCTTC. Protein sequence: CASRQPGTNYGYTF.

The chain joins TRBV5-1 to TRBJ2-7; D may be TRBD1 or TRBD2 (5 bases each). Germline V gene data show CDR1 as SGHRS and CDR2 as YFSETQ. Trimming stripped 0 bases from V and 5 bases from J, with 15 bases between. The CDR3 runs to 15 residues. The CDR3 loop reads CASSLGQGPIDEQYF. CDR3 coding DNA: TGCGCCAGCAGCTTGGGGCAGGGACCGATTGACGAGCAGTACTTC. Drawing the rest from reference TRBV5-1 and TRBJ2-7, the complete variable domain is KAGVTQTPRYLIKTRGQQVTLSCSPISGHRSVSWYQQTPGQGLQFLFEYFSETQRNKGNFPGRFSGRQFSNSRSEMNVSTLELGDSALYLCASSLGQGPIDEQYFGPGTRLTVT.

The V and J genes are TRBV7-2 and TRBJ2-5, with 9 positions matching TRBD2. CDR1 and CDR2 from the germline V gene are SGHTA and FQGNSA. V trimming: 1 base; J trimming: 5 bases; junction bases outside the gene matches: 11. The CDR3 length is 17 residues. The CDR3 DNA sequence: TGTGCCAGCAGCTTAGAGGGGACGGCGGGGGGGCTTGAGACCCAGTACTTC. This translates into CASSLEGTAGGLETQYF.

This sequence joins TRBV4-1 and TRBJ2-7; the D gene is possibly TRBD2 (6 bases). The CDR3 totals 16 residues. V gave up 3 bases and J gave up 0 bases, with 15 bases separating them. Germline V gene sequence: CDR1 MGHRA, CDR2 YSYEKL. CDR3 in DNA: TGCGCCAGCAGCCAGAGGGAGGAGGGAGTCTCCTACGAGCAGTACTTC. It yields the protein CASSQREEGVSYEQYF.

Points on this clonotype: At one of its ends the junction is not consistent with the germline gene, which may arise from a read error. The chain has TRBV3-1 and TRBJ2-5; D call uncertain. Germline V gives CDR1 LGHDT, CDR2 YNNKEL (reference sequence). CDR3 length: 12 amino acids. The CDR3 region is CASSQVSETQYF. The CDR3 nucleotides read TGCGCCAGCAGCCAAGTATCAGAGACCCAGTACTTC.

This clonotype was seen more than once but under ten times. The chain joins TRBV19 to TRBJ2-1, with D unclear. This CDR3 region has 15 residues. Germline V gives CDR1 LNHDA, CDR2 SQIVND (reference sequence). V was pared by 0 bases and J by 0 bases, with 6 bases between. In nucleotides, the CDR3 is TGTGCCAGTAGTATAGAACTCAGCTCCTACAATGAGCAGTTCTTC. Encoded protein: CASSIELSSYNEQFF.

The chain is built from TRBV6-2 or TRBV6-3 and TRBJ2-5, with D unresolved. TRBJ2-7 explains the end of the DNA better; the J call may be wrong. The CDR3 is made up of 12 amino acids. The germline gives CDR1 MNHEY, CDR2 SVGEGT. CDR3 DNA: TGTGCCAGCAGCCCTACATGGTTCGAGCAGTACTTC. This sequence encodes CASSPTWFEQYF.

V and J are TRBV7-2 and TRBJ2-7; D not resolved. Germline V CDR1 and CDR2: SGHTA, FQGNSA. The CDR3 spans 16 residues. Trimming pared 5 bases from V and 2 bases from J, leaving 19 bases between. Here the CDR3 reads CASSPLPDRHAYEQYF. The CDR3 DNA is TGTGCCAGCAGCCCACTACCGGACCGTCATGCCTACGAGCAGTACTTC.

The chain couples TRBV5-1 to TRBJ2-3, with 13 bases lining up with TRBD2. This CDR3 contains 16 residues. Germline lookup yields CDR1 SGHRS and CDR2 YFSETQ. J was trimmed by 2 bases and V by 4 bases; bases with no gene match: 4. This CDR3 is CASSRLAGGSTDTQYF. CDR3 DNA sequence: TGCGCCAGCAGCAGACTAGCGGGGGGCTCCACAGATACGCAGTATTTT.